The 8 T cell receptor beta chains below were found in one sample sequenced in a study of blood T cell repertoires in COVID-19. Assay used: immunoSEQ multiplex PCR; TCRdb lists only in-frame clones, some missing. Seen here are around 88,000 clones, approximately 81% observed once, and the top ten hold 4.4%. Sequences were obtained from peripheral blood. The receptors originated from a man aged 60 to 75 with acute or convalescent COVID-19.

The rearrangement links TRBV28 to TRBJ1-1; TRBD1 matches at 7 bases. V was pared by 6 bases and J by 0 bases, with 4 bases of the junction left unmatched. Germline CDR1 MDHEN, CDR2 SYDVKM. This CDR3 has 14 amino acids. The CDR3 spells CASSSGQLNTEAFF. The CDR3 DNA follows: TGTGCCAGCAGCTCGGGACAGCTGAACACTGAAGCTTTCTTT. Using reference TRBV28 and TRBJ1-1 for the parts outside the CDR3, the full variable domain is DVKVTQSSRYLVKRTGEKVFLECVQDMDHENMFWYRQDPGLGLRLIYFSYDVKMKEKGDIPEGYSVSREKKERFSLILESASTNQTSMYLCASSSGQLNTEAFFGQGTRLTVV.

As DNA, the CDR3 is TGTGCCACCAGCAGAGATACAGGGGGCTGGGACGAGCAGTACTTC. Amino acid sequence: CATSRDTGGWDEQYF. The V and J genes are TRBV15 and TRBJ2-7; 9 positions match TRBD1. Germline values: CDR1 LNHNV, CDR2 YYDKDF (reference sequence). This CDR3 comprises 15 residues. V gave up 0 bases and J gave up 5 bases; unmatched junction bases: 5.

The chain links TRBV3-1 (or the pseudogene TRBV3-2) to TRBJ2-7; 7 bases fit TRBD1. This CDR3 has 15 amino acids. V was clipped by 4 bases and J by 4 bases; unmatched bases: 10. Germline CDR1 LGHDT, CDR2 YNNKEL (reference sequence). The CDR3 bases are TGTGCCAGCAGCCTTGGGACAGCGATACTTTACGAGCAGTACTTC. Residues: CASSLGTAILYEQYF.

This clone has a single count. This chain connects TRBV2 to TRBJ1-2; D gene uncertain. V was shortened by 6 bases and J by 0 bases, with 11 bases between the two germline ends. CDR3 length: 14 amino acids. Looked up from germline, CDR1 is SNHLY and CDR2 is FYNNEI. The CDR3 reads CASSVDTSNYGYTF. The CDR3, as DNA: TGTGCCAGCAGCGTCGACACGTCTAACTATGGCTACACCTTC.

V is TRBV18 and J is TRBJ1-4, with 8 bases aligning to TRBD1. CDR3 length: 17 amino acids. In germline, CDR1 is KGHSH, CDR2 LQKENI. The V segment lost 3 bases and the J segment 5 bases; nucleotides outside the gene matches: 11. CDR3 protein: CASSPAGRQGRNEKLFF. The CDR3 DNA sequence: TGTGCCAGCTCACCGGCGGGGAGACAGGGGCGAAATGAAAAACTGTTTTTT.

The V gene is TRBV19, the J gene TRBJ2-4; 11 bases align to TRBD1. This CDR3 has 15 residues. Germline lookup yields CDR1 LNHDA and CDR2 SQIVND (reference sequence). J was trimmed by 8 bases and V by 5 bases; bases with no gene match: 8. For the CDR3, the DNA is TGTGCCAGTAGTGTCTGGACAGGGGGCCTGGACATTCAGTACTTC. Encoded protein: CASSVWTGGLDIQYF.

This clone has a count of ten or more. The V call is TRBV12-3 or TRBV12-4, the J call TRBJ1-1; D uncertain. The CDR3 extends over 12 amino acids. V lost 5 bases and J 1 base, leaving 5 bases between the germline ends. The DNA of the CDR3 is TGTGCCAGCAGTCCAGGGAACACTGAAGCTTTCTTT. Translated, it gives CASSPGNTEAFF.

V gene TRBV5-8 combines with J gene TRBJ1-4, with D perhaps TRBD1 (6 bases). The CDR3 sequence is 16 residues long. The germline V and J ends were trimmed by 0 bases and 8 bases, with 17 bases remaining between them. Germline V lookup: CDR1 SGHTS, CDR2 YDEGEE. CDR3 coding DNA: TGTGCCAGCAGCTTGGAGATCTATGGACAGTACGAAAAACTGTTTTTT. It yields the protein CASSLEIYGQYEKLFF.